The 17 T cell receptor beta chains reported below all come from one sample, sequenced in a study of cytomegalovirus exposure and HLA in healthy donors. Use of 60 Vbeta and 13 Jbeta primers characterized the PCR. TCRdb keeps only in-frame clones here, not all; method: immunoSEQ multiplex PCR. The table shows about 70,000 clones, with approximately 90% occurring only once. Sequenced material: PBMCs. The receptors here all came from a woman aged 25 to 39 in good health and CMV-seronegative.

The rearrangement links TRBV2 to TRBJ2-7; maybe TRBD1 (6 bases). Germline loops: CDR1 SNHLY, CDR2 FYNNEI. The ends were cut back, 4 bases at V and 4 bases at J, with 8 bases in the middle. The CDR3 has 12 amino acids. Here the CDR3 reads CASSVQGYEQYF. The CDR3 DNA is TGTGCCAGCAGTGTTCAGGGGTACGAGCAGTACTTC.

The rearrangement uses TRBV19 and TRBJ1-1; weak D call: TRBD1 (6 bases). Trimming stripped 7 bases from V and 1 base from J, with 13 bases between. The CDR3 has 14 residues. Looked up from germline, CDR1 is LNHDA and CDR2 is SQIVND (reference sequence). The CDR3 loop reads CASTRGTENTEAFF. The CDR3 DNA is TGTGCCAGTACAAGGGGGACGGAGAACACTGAAGCTTTCTTT.

This sequence joins TRBV5-1 and TRBJ1-1; 10 nucleotides align to TRBD1. CDR1 SGHRS and CDR2 YFSETQ come from the germline V gene. V shed 3 bases and J 10 bases; nucleotides not matched to a gene: 6. The CDR3 runs 13 residues. The CDR3 nucleotides are TGCGCCAGCAGCTCACAGGGACAGGGGTTAGCTTTCTTT. It codes for CASSSQGQGLAFF.

This clone was seen only a few times. The V and J genes are TRBV4-2 and TRBJ2-3, with a weak D call TRBD2 (6 bases). The CDR3 length is 16 residues. The V end lost 0 bases, the J end lost 1 base, and 11 bases lay between the germline ends. Germline assignment: CDR1 LGHNA and CDR2 YNFKEQ. DNA of the CDR3: TGTGCCAGCAGCCAAGATCCCGGGAGCGGCACAGATACGCAGTATTTT. Residues: CASSQDPGSGTDTQYF.

V gene TRBV28 combines with J gene TRBJ2-4; 13 bases agree with TRBD2. V was clipped by 6 bases and J by 0 bases; unmatched bases: 11. Germline CDR1 MDHEN, CDR2 SYDVKM. The CDR3 has 19 amino acids. CDR3 sequence: CASSVTSGREDLAKNIQYF. CDR3 DNA: TGTGCCAGCAGCGTAACTAGCGGGAGGGAAGACCTAGCCAAAAACATTCAGTACTTC.

The chain is built from TRBV5-1 and TRBJ1-2, with 9 bases that match TRBD1. J gave up 4 bases and V 0 bases, and 4 bases lay outside the gene matches. Germline loops: CDR1 SGHRS, CDR2 YFSETQ. The CDR3 contains 15 residues. The CDR3 here is CASSLGDRVGYGYTF. The CDR3, as DNA: TGCGCCAGCAGCTTGGGGGACAGGGTGGGCTATGGCTACACCTTC. Together with reference TRBV5-1 and TRBJ1-2, the CDR3 gives the full variable domain: KAGVTQTPRYLIKTRGQQVTLSCSPISGHRSVSWYQQTPGQGLQFLFEYFSETQRNKGNFPGRFSGRQFSNSRSEMNVSTLELGDSALYLCASSLGDRVGYGYTFGSGTRLTVV.

The chain uses TRBV5-4 and TRBJ1-5; D is unresolved. This CDR3 comprises 15 residues. In germline, CDR1 is SGHNT, CDR2 YYREEE (reference sequence). Trimming took off 1 base at V and 7 bases at J, with 15 bases between the two ends. CDR3 sequence reads: CASSLRQEVWQPQHF. The DNA for the CDR3 is TGTGCCAGCAGCTTGCGGCAGGAAGTATGGCAGCCCCAGCATTTT. Full variable domain (remainder filled in from reference TRBV5-4 and TRBJ1-5): ETGVTQSPTHLIKTRGQQVTLRCSSQSGHNTVSWYQQALGQGPQFIFQYYREEENGRGNFPPRFSGLQFPNYSSELNVNALELDDSALYLCASSLRQEVWQPQHFGDGTRLSIL.

This chain uses TRBV2 with TRBJ2-1, with D uncertain. V lost 5 bases and J 8 bases, leaving 16 bases between the germline ends. CDR1 and CDR2 from the germline V gene are SNHLY and FYNNEI. This CDR3 spans 14 amino acids. The CDR3 coding sequence is TGTGCCAGCAGTCCATATACGCGTTCTGATGAGCAGTTCTTC. Translation gives CASSPYTRSDEQFF.

The chain carries TRBV7-2 and TRBJ1-3, with 7 bases lining up with TRBD1. This CDR3 region has 15 residues. Unmatched junction bases numbered 8, after V lost 5 bases and J lost 4 bases. Germline CDR1 SGHTA, CDR2 FQGNSA. CDR3 residues: CASSPQTGSGNTIYF. The DNA of the CDR3 is TGTGCCAGCAGCCCGCAGACAGGGTCAGGAAACACCATATATTTT.

This rearrangement joins TRBV5-1 to TRBJ1-2; 8 bases map to TRBD1. With 4 bases clipped from V and 4 bases from J, the junction kept 9 bases outside the gene matches. In germline, CDR1 is SGHRS, CDR2 YFSETQ. CDR3 length: 15 amino acids. The CDR3 spells CASSTGQGAGYGYTF. The DNA of the CDR3 is TGCGCCAGCAGCACCGGACAGGGTGCGGGCTATGGCTACACCTTC.

A remark on this clone: Other nucleotide sequences from this sample produce the same CDR3. The CDR3 loop is CATSRQGYNSPLHF. CDR3 nucleotide sequence: TGTGCCACCAGCAGGCAGGGTTATAATTCACCCCTCCACTTT. The chain uses TRBV15 and TRBJ1-6; D is possibly TRBD1 (5 bases). CDR3 length: 14 residues. The ends were cut back, 3 bases at V and 4 bases at J, with 7 bases in the middle. Germline assignment: CDR1 LNHNV and CDR2 YYDKDF (reference sequence).

The gene calls are TRBV30 and TRBJ2-7, with TRBD1 identical over 7 bases. CDR3 length: 13 residues. Germline-derived CDR1 and CDR2 are GTSNPN and SVGIG (reference sequence). The J segment lost 6 bases and the V segment lost 3 bases, leaving 8 bases of the junction unmatched. The CDR3 spells CAWSATGNGEQYF. CDR3 nucleotide sequence: TGTGCCTGGAGCGCGACAGGGAACGGCGAGCAGTACTTC.

This clone has just a few counts. The chain uses TRBV5-6 and TRBJ1-3, with TRBD1 matching over 7 bases. The germline V gene encodes CDR1 SGHDT and CDR2 YYEEEE. The CDR3 is 15 amino acids. V dropped 0 bases and J dropped 2; count of bases not matched to a gene: 2. In DNA, the CDR3 is TGTGCCAGCAGCTTGGAGACAGGGCCTGGAAACACCATATATTTT. It yields the protein CASSLETGPGNTIYF.

This chain uses TRBV7-3 with TRBJ2-3, with 13 bases lining up with TRBD2. CDR3 length equals 17 residues. V lost 1 base to trimming and J lost 3 bases; unmatched junction nucleotides: 4. Germline V lookup: CDR1 SGHTA, CDR2 FQGTGA. For the CDR3, the DNA is TGTGCCAGCAGCTTAAGCGGACTAGCGGGAGTAACAGATACGCAGTATTTT. Residues: CASSLSGLAGVTDTQYF.

This clone appeared once. This chain uses TRBV13 with TRBJ2-1, with TRBD1 as a possible D gene (5 bases). The ends were cut back, 10 bases at V and 8 bases at J, with 15 bases in the middle. This CDR3 is built from 12 residues. Germline CDR1 reads PRHDT; CDR2 reads FYEKMQ (reference sequence). CDR3 DNA: TGTGCCAATAAAGGGGCTGCGGATGAGCAGTTCTTC. Amino acid sequence: CANKGAADEQFF.

This chain uses TRBV11-3 with TRBJ2-3, with 7 bases fitting TRBD1. The V gene end was trimmed by 1 base and the J gene end by 0 bases; junction bases not matched to a gene: 7. CDR1 and CDR2 (germline): SGHNT, YENEEA. The CDR3 extends over 17 amino acids. CDR3 loop: CASSLGDRVTSTDTQYF. In DNA, the CDR3 is TGTGCCAGCAGCTTAGGTGACAGGGTTACTAGCACAGATACGCAGTATTTT.

In regard to this clone: The same CDR3 can be traced to other DNA sequences in this sample. The chain recombines TRBV7-3 with TRBJ1-1, with TRBD1 identical over 7 bases. Per the germline V gene, CDR1 is SGHTA and CDR2 is FQGTGA. The CDR3 extends over 14 amino acids. Germline trimming cut 3 bases from V and 1 base from J; bases unmatched to any gene: 2. The CDR3 nucleotides are TGTGCCAGCAGCTTGACAGGGACGAACACTGAAGCTTTCTTT. Translating gives CASSLTGTNTEAFF.